This passage covers 24 T cell receptor beta chains from one sample sequenced in a study of long-term antiretroviral therapy in people with HIV. The libraries were made with immunoSEQ v3.0 at survey level. Assay: immunoSEQ multiplex PCR; the TCRdb copy retains only in-frame clones and omits some. The sample contains 30,000 to 40,000 clones, 80% to 90% of which appear only once. The source was unsorted PBMCs, collected 0.4 years before starting antiretroviral therapy. The receptors stem from a man in his late teens or twenties with HIV.

V is TRBV25-1 and J is TRBJ1-4, with 10 bases that match TRBD1. V lost 9 bases and J lost 3; bases outside the gene matches: 10. From germline, CDR1 is MGHDK and CDR2 SYGVNS. This CDR3 is built from 16 residues. DNA of the CDR3: TGTGCCAGTAACCCGGGACAGGGGACAGCTAATGAAAAACTGTTTTTT. Protein: CASNPGQGTANEKLFF.

This chain uses TRBV9 with TRBJ2-3; no firm D call. CDR3 length equals 14 residues. Germline lookup yields CDR1 SGDLS and CDR2 YYNGEE. Trimming took off 2 bases at V and 0 bases at J, with 7 bases between the two ends. This CDR3 reads CASSVGRSTDTQYF. CDR3 coding DNA: TGTGCCAGCAGCGTCGGGCGGAGCACAGATACGCAGTATTTT.

V gene TRBV19 combines with J gene TRBJ2-5; D is undetermined. V lost 1 base, J lost 5 bases, and 14 bases lay in between. Looked up from germline, CDR1 is LNHDA and CDR2 is SQIVND (reference sequence). The CDR3 is made up of 15 amino acids. The CDR3 spells CASSIGIRLEETQYF. Written as DNA, the CDR3 is TGTGCCAGTAGTATAGGAATAAGGCTAGAGGAGACCCAGTACTTC. Using reference TRBV19 and TRBJ2-5 for the parts outside the CDR3, the full variable domain is DGGITQSPKYLFRKEGQNVTLSCEQNLNHDAMYWYRQDPGQGLRLIYYSQIVNDFQKGDIAEGYSVSREKKESFPLTVTSAQKNPTAFYLCASSIGIRLEETQYFGPGTRLLVL.

Note on this clone: A junction end diverges from the germline sequence, so it may reflect a read error. The chain combines TRBV5-6 with TRBJ1-4, with a tentative D call TRBD1 (5 bases). Germline assignment: CDR1 SGHDT and CDR2 YYEEEE. The CDR3 spans 11 residues. The DNA for the CDR3 is TGTGCCAGCAGCTTGAACCGACGGACAATTTTT. Translating it yields CASSLNRRTIF.

This clone was observed a few times. The rearrangement links TRBV7-9 to TRBJ1-2, with D unclear. Germline V gene sequence: CDR1 SEHNR, CDR2 FQNEAQ (reference sequence). Between the trimmed V and J ends, which lost 1 base and 7 bases, there was a span of 13 bases. The CDR3 loop spans 14 amino acids. The chain's CDR3 is CASSLGFAGSGYTF. The CDR3 DNA sequence: TGTGCCAGCAGCTTAGGGTTCGCGGGGAGTGGCTACACCTTC.

This clone was observed a few times. CDR3 amino acids: CASRANTEAFF. CDR3 nucleotides: TGTGCCAGCAGGGCGAACACTGAAGCTTTCTTT. V gene TRBV27 combines with J gene TRBJ1-1; D not certain. The CDR3 covers 11 residues. Trimming stripped 6 bases from V and 1 base from J, with 3 bases between. Germline V gene sequence: CDR1 MNHEY, CDR2 SMNVEV (reference sequence).

The V gene is TRBV30, the J gene TRBJ1-6; a weak D match, TRBD1 (5 bases). CDR3 length: 12 residues. V was trimmed by 0 bases and J by 9 bases, leaving 6 bases between them. The germline CDR1 and CDR2 sequences are GTSNPN and SVGIG (reference sequence). Here the CDR3 reads CAWSVGASPLHF. The CDR3 nucleotides are TGTGCCTGGAGTGTCGGGGCTTCACCCCTCCACTTT.

This chain connects TRBV13 to TRBJ1-2; D perhaps matches TRBD1 (6 bases). The CDR3 totals 13 residues. Germline CDR1 and CDR2: PRHDT and FYEKMQ (reference sequence). Trimming removed 3 bases from V and 7 bases from J, with 12 bases in between. This CDR3 is CASSLGTGAGYTF. For the CDR3, the DNA is TGTGCCAGCAGCTTGGGGACGGGGGCTGGCTACACCTTC.

The chain has TRBV4-1 and TRBJ1-2; D ambiguous. Germline V gene lookup returns CDR1 MGHRA and CDR2 YSYEKL. V lost 0 bases to trimming and J lost 4 bases, with 15 bases between them. The CDR3 contains 16 residues. The CDR3 DNA reads as TGCGCCAGCAGCCAAGAACCCCGACCGGGAGGCTATGGCTACACCTTC. It codes for CASSQEPRPGGYGYTF.

The chain joins TRBV5-1 to TRBJ2-1; D is possibly TRBD2 (6 bases). CDR3 length: 17 amino acids. V lost 0 bases and J lost 5, with 18 bases in between. Per the germline V gene, CDR1 is SGHRS and CDR2 is YFSETQ. CDR3 protein: CASSLAVSGFLDNEQFF. CDR3 coding DNA: TGCGCCAGCAGCTTGGCCGTTAGCGGCTTTCTCGACAATGAGCAGTTCTTC.

The V gene is TRBV5-6, the J gene TRBJ2-1; D perhaps matches TRBD2 (6 bases). The germline gives CDR1 SGHDT, CDR2 YYEEEE. V dropped 0 bases and J dropped 6 bases, with 13 bases sitting between them. The CDR3 spans 15 residues. The CDR3: CASSLVGGAGNEQFF. CDR3 DNA: TGTGCCAGCAGCTTGGTCGGCGGGGCGGGCAATGAGCAGTTCTTC.

The J gene is TRBJ2-1, the V gene TRBV11-3; 11 nucleotides line up with TRBD2. After removal of 2 bases from V and 1 base from J, the junction contained 10 bases not matched to a gene. The CDR3 loop spans 19 amino acids. Germline V lookup: CDR1 SGHNT, CDR2 YENEEA. For the CDR3, the DNA is TGTGCCAGCAGCTTAACTCTAGCGGGAGGACAACAATCCTACAATGAGCAGTTCTTC. The encoded protein is CASSLTLAGGQQSYNEQFF.

V gene TRBV5-1 combines with J gene TRBJ2-1; 8 nucleotides line up with TRBD2. Germline V gene data show CDR1 as SGHRS and CDR2 as YFSETQ. This CDR3 comprises 16 residues. The trim removed 2 bases at V and 4 bases at J, leaving 8 bases unmatched. CDR3 loop: CASSFTSGGSYNEQFF. CDR3 nucleotide sequence: TGCGCCAGCAGCTTTACCAGCGGGGGTTCTTACAATGAGCAGTTCTTC.

The J gene is TRBJ2-2, the V gene TRBV6-4, with D maybe TRBD1 (5 bases). V gave up 0 bases and J gave up 1 base, with 9 bases separating them. This CDR3 has 16 amino acids. CDR1 is MRHNA, CDR2 SNTAGT, per germline. The CDR3: CASSDSRQGNTGELFF. The CDR3 bases are TGTGCCAGCAGTGACTCGAGGCAGGGGAACACCGGGGAGCTGTTTTTT.

The V call is TRBV19, the J call TRBJ2-3; 10 nucleotides match TRBD1. The CDR3 runs to 13 residues. The germline gives CDR1 LNHDA, CDR2 SQIVND (reference sequence). Trimming took 10 bases from V and 3 from J; bases not matched to a gene: 4. The CDR3 spells CAIGTGATDTQYF. CDR3 DNA: TGTGCCATAGGGACAGGGGCGACAGATACGCAGTATTTT.

V is TRBV5-5 and J is TRBJ2-5; 7 bases are shared with TRBD1. Germline-derived CDR1 and CDR2 are SGHKS and YYEKEE (reference sequence). Germline trimming cut 4 bases from V and 5 bases from J; bases unmatched to any gene: 11. This CDR3 region has 15 residues. This CDR3 reads CASSATGKSGETQYF. CDR3 bases: TGTGCCAGCAGCGCGACAGGGAAGTCGGGGGAGACCCAGTACTTC.

The rearrangement joins TRBV6-5 to TRBJ2-7; D remains unclear. Trimming shortened V by 3 bases and J by 8 bases, and 14 bases separated the two germline ends. There are 13 residues in the CDR3. Germline assignment: CDR1 MNHEY and CDR2 SVGAGI. The CDR3 coding sequence is TGTGCCAGCAGTTATGGGCTAGAATGGAAGCAGTACTTC. It encodes CASSYGLEWKQYF.

The rearrangement links TRBV7-2 to TRBJ2-1, with D uncertain. Trimming left V 6 bases short and J 3 bases short, with 3 bases between. The length of the CDR3 is 11 residues. Germline V gene data show CDR1 as SGHTA and CDR2 as FQGNSA. The CDR3 DNA sequence: TGTGCCAGCAGGGTCTACAATGAGCAGTTCTTC. Translated, it gives CASRVYNEQFF.

This clone was seen a single time. The rearrangement joins TRBV7-3 to TRBJ1-1; D possibly corresponds to TRBD1 (6 bases). This CDR3 contains 14 residues. CDR1 and CDR2 from the germline V gene are SGHTA and FQGTGA. V was pared by 3 bases and J by 1 base, with 9 bases between. CDR3: CASSFGGPNTEAFF. The CDR3 nucleotides are TGTGCCAGCAGCTTCGGGGGCCCGAACACTGAAGCTTTCTTT.

This chain uses TRBV15 with TRBJ1-6; D gene ambiguous. From germline, CDR1 is LNHNV and CDR2 YYDKDF (reference sequence). The CDR3 length is 12 residues. The V end lost 1 base, the J end lost 13 bases, and 8 bases lay between the germline ends. CDR3 coding DNA: TGTGCCACCAGCAGAGTGAGTTCGCCCCTCCACTTT. Protein sequence: CATSRVSSPLHF. Together with reference TRBV15 and TRBJ1-6, the CDR3 gives the full variable domain: DAMVIQNPRYQVTQFGKPVTLSCSQTLNHNVMYWYQQKSSQAPKLLFHYYDKDFNNEADTPDNFQSRRPNTSFCFLDIRSPGLGDTAMYLCATSRVSSPLHFGNGTRLTVT.

V and J are TRBV6-1 and TRBJ1-1, with a weak D call TRBD1 (5 bases). Germline V gene data show CDR1 as MNHNS and CDR2 as SASEGT. The CDR3 totals 15 residues. The germline V and J ends were trimmed by 4 bases and 2 bases, with 14 bases remaining between them. CDR3 residues: CASSGPRGFNTEAFF. The CDR3 bases are TGTGCCAGCAGTGGGCCGCGGGGGTTCAACACTGAAGCTTTCTTT.

The chain uses TRBV10-3 and TRBJ2-7, with 8 nucleotides matching TRBD2. V was clipped by 7 bases and J by 0 bases; unmatched bases: 14. The CDR3 runs 17 residues. Germline V gene data show CDR1 as ENHRY and CDR2 as SYGVKD. This CDR3 is CAITPRLESGGSYEQYF. The CDR3 DNA sequence: TGTGCCATCACCCCCCGGCTCGAAAGCGGGGGCTCCTACGAGCAGTACTTC.

The gene calls are TRBV13 and TRBJ2-5; D is possibly TRBD2 (6 bases). CDR3 length: 17 residues. The V gene's germline CDR1 is PRHDT and CDR2 FYEKMQ (reference sequence). The V end was cut by 5 bases, the J end by 2 bases, with 21 bases between. CDR3 sequence: CASSHRGSGTPQETQYF. The CDR3 DNA reads as TGTGCCAGCAGCCATCGGGGTAGCGGAACACCACAAGAGACCCAGTACTTC.

The J gene is TRBJ1-2, the V gene TRBV19; 7 bases agree with TRBD1. Germline lookup yields CDR1 LNHDA and CDR2 SQIVND (reference sequence). This CDR3 is built from 14 residues. V was pared by 5 bases and J by 8 bases, with 11 bases of the junction left unmatched. CDR3 nucleotides: TGTGCCAGTAGTGTCACCGGGACAGTCAAAGGCTACACCTTC. As protein: CASSVTGTVKGYTF.